This TCR beta chain was sequenced in a study of blood T cells in healthy people across ages. Germline lookup yields CDR1 DFQATT and CDR2 SNEGSKA (reference sequence). The length of the CDR3 is 14 residues. The authors ran a second PCR of about 6 to 12 cycles using a sample-barcoded 5' primer and a J-beta primer mix. MiXCR, run by TCRdb on the 5' RACE reads, gives a single entry per CDR3 protein. The data show 450,000 to 600,000 distinct CDR3 sequences, around 27% seen once. A remark on this clonotype: Its antigen remains unidentified. At one boundary the junction diverges from the germline segment, which might be a read error.

The total RNA that was extracted per sample amounted to at least 5 micrograms. Study-wide results and limits: With donor CMV status unknown, expanded clonotype changes were possibly confounded.

Separately, the same data were catalogued under a study of T cells of mothers and their children. That source notes: It was through the M1S primer of the second PCR that sample barcodes and 2-4 random nucleotides were added.

The sample taken for sequencing was blood. This chain links TRBV20-1 with TRBJ2-5; TRBD1 matches 8 bases. The source is a boy under 10 years old in good health. CDR3: CSASARRGQETRHF. As DNA, the CDR3 is TGCAGTGCTAGCGCCCGCAGGGGGCAGGAGACCCGGCACTTC.